The rows below give T cell receptor beta chains drawn from one sample of a study of neurological immune-mediated disorders. TCRdb itself ran the 5' RACE reads through MiXCR, one entry per CDR3 protein. Of about 28,000 distinct CDR3 sequences listed, about 12% are singletons. The material sequenced was PBMCs. Receptors originate from an older woman in good health. Each CDR3 is given with its conserved first and last residue. The D gene is left open where the match is weak. The size entry is marked missing in some rows and otherwise reads once, few, many or a size class.

length	V	D	size	J	DNA	CDR3
14	TRBV12-3/TRBV12-4	.	many	TRBJ1-1	TGTGCCAGCAGCCTCATAATTGGGAACACTGAAGCTTTCTTT	CASSLIIGNTEAFF
13	TRBV20-1	.	many	TRBJ2-3	TGCAGTGCTAGAGATTTGGGTCCAGATACGCAGTATTTT	CSARDLGPDTQYF
14	TRBV5-1	.	many	TRBJ2-2	TGCGCCAGCAGCTTACAGGGCCACACCGGGGAGCTGTTTTTT	CASSLQGHTGELFF
13	TRBV10-3	.	many	TRBJ1-1	TGTGCCATCAGTCGAGCAGGGTCGACTGAAGCTTTCTTT	CAISRAGSTEAFF
15	TRBV7-8	TRBD2	many	TRBJ2-1	TGTGCCAGCAGCTTGCGGGGGGTAGCCTACAATGAGCAGTTCTTC	CASSLRGVAYNEQFF
15	TRBV5-1	TRBD1	many	TRBJ2-3	TGCGCCAGCAGGGGGCCGGGACAGATCACAGATACGCAGTATTTT	CASRGPGQITDTQYF
15	TRBV7-8	TRBD1	many	TRBJ1-2	TGTGCCAGCAGCCCGGGACAGGTCGAGAGCTATGGCTACACCTTC	CASSPGQVESYGYTF
20	TRBV4-3	TRBD2	many	TRBJ2-3	TGCGCCAGCAGCCAAGATACCCCTCTGACTAGCGGGGCCAGCACAGATACGCAGTATTTT	CASSQDTPLTSGASTDTQYF
14	TRBV20-1	TRBD2	many	TRBJ2-1	TGCAGTGCTGCCGAGCGGGGACCCACCAATGAGCAGTTCTTC	CSAAERGPTNEQFF
15	TRBV18	TRBD2	many	TRBJ2-5	TGTGCCAGCTCGGTGGTTAGCGGGGTACAAGAGACCCAGTACTTC	CASSVVSGVQETQYF
14	TRBV19	.	many	TRBJ2-7	TGTGCCAGTAGTCCCGGACGGGTTCCCTACGAGCAGTACTTC	CASSPGRVPYEQYF
14	TRBV5-1	.	many	TRBJ2-1	TGCGCCAGCAGCTTTTTTGGAGTCCACAATGAGCAGTTCTTC	CASSFFGVHNEQFF
17	TRBV12-3/TRBV12-4	TRBD1	many	TRBJ1-1	TGTGCCAGCAGTCCCGGACAGGGGGCGAGTTTGGGGACTGAAGCTTTCTTT	CASSPGQGASLGTEAFF
15	TRBV20-1	TRBD2	.	TRBJ2-5	TGCAGTGCCAACCCCCCCAGCGGGGGTCAAGAGACCCAGTACTTC	CSANPPSGGQETQYF
15	TRBV6-2/TRBV6-3	.	many	TRBJ1-2	TGTGCCAGCAGTTCCCCCGGCTTGGGTGGCTATGGCTACACCTTC	CASSSPGLGGYGYTF
11	TRBV11-2	.	many	TRBJ2-7	TGTGCCAGCAGTGGCTCCTACGAGCAGTACTTC	CASSGSYEQYF
19	TRBV12-3/TRBV12-4	.	many	TRBJ2-2	TGTGCCAGCAGTTTACGTTCCCCCCTACAGGGCTGGGGGACCGGGGAGCTGTTTTTT	CASSLRSPLQGWGTGELFF
18	TRBV12-5	.	many	TRBJ2-3	TGTGCTAGTGGTTTGGGGACCGGGTGGGGGTCTAGCACAGATACGCAGTATTTT	CASGLGTGWGSSTDTQYF
15	TRBV5-6	.	medium-sized	TRBJ2-4	TGTGCCAGCAGCTTGTCGGGCGGGACCAAAAACATTCAGTACTTC	CASSLSGGTKNIQYF
12	TRBV29-1	.	many	TRBJ1-1	TGCAGCGTTCTAAGAGGGGGAACTGAAGCTTTCTTT	CSVLRGGTEAFF
16	TRBV5-1	.	many	TRBJ2-6	TGCGCCAGCAGCTGGGGGGAAGGCCCTGGGGCCAACGTCCTGACTTTC	CASSWGEGPGANVLTF
14	TRBV7-9	.	many	TRBJ1-4	TGTGCCAGCAGCTCCAGGAACTTGCCTGAAAAACTGTTTTTT	CASSSRNLPEKLFF
15	TRBV7-2	.	many	TRBJ1-2	TGTGCCAGCAGCCCCCTTGGGGCAGCTAACTATGGCTACACCTTC	CASSPLGAANYGYTF
13	TRBV9	.	many	TRBJ2-1	TGTGCCAGCAGCCCTGGGCCGCACAATGAGCAGTTCTTC	CASSPGPHNEQFF
16	TRBV5-1	TRBD2	many	TRBJ2-1	TGCGCCAGCAGCCCACCTAGCGGGAGCTCCTACAATGAGCAGTTCTTC	CASSPPSGSSYNEQFF
15	TRBV5-6	.	many	TRBJ1-1	TGTGCCAGCAGCTCACGACAGGACCTGGGGAGTGAAGCTTTCTTT	CASSSRQDLGSEAFF
13	TRBV5-1	.	many	TRBJ1-2	TGCGCCAGCAGCTTGGGACAAGACTATGGCTACACCTTC	CASSLGQDYGYTF
12	TRBV3-1	.	many	TRBJ2-1	TGTGCCAGCAAGAGGGGCCACAATGAGCAGTTCTTC	CASKRGHNEQFF
12	TRBV30	TRBD1	few	TRBJ2-7	TGTGCCTCCTCGGGACAGGGAGGCGAGCAGTACTTC	CASSGQGGEQYF
15	TRBV24-1	TRBD1	many	TRBJ2-3	TGTGCCACCAGTGACCGGACAGGAAACACAGATACGCAGTATTTT	CATSDRTGNTDTQYF
16	TRBV5-6	TRBD1	.	TRBJ1-2	TGTGCCAGCAGCTTCTTGGGACAGTGGGGTTTGGATGGCTACACCTTC	CASSFLGQWGLDGYTF
14	TRBV5-1	TRBD1	many	TRBJ1-2	TGCGCCAGCAGCTTTAGAACAGGGGGCGATGGCTACACCTTC	CASSFRTGGDGYTF
16	TRBV5-1	TRBD2	many	TRBJ2-5	TGCGCCAGCAGCTTGGCGGCTAGCGGGAAGCAAGAGACCCAGTACTTC	CASSLAASGKQETQYF
14	TRBV20-1	TRBD1	many	TRBJ2-1	TGCAGTGCTAGAGCTCGGACAGGGAGCGATGAGCAGTTCTTC	CSARARTGSDEQFF
16	TRBV5-1	TRBD2	many	TRBJ2-2	TGCGCCAGCAGACCTAGCGGGGGGGCCGGTCCCGGGGAGCTGTTTTTT	CASRPSGGAGPGELFF
13	TRBV20-1	TRBD1	many	TRBJ1-5	TGCAGTGCTCATGGGAGGGGGCGAAAGCCCCAGCATTTT	CSAHGRGRKPQHF
13	TRBV2	.	many	TRBJ1-1	TGTGCCAGCACGGATACCCTGAACACTGAAGCTTTCTTT	CASTDTLNTEAFF